The clone carrying this TCR beta chain was detected only a few times. Its target is not known. This sample's TCRbeta library carried unique molecular identifier barcodes. TCRdb recomputed calls from the PCR reads with MiXCR, one row per CDR3 protein. This table holds approximately 130,000 distinct CDR3 sequences, roughly 9% found once. These data belong to a study of T-cell reconstitution after alpha-beta-depleted transplantation in children. Study observations and caveats: T-cell counts and diversity at one year post-transplant came mainly from newly produced T cells.

This specimen consisted of PBMCs, mostly from graft donor cells, obtained 180 days after TCRalphabeta/CD19-depleted stem cell transplant. The source is a girl less than two years old who had a stem cell transplant for combined immunodeficiency, so the T cells may come from the graft donor.

The CDR3 bases are TGTGCCAGCAGCTTGCCGGCTTCGGCCCAGTACTTC. Its protein product is CASSLPASAQYF. The chain carries TRBV5-6 and TRBJ2-5; no firm D call. CDR1 and CDR2 from the germline V gene are SGHDT and YYEEEE. The CDR3 runs 12 residues. With 1 base removed from V and 9 bases from J, the gap between germline ends came to 10 bases.